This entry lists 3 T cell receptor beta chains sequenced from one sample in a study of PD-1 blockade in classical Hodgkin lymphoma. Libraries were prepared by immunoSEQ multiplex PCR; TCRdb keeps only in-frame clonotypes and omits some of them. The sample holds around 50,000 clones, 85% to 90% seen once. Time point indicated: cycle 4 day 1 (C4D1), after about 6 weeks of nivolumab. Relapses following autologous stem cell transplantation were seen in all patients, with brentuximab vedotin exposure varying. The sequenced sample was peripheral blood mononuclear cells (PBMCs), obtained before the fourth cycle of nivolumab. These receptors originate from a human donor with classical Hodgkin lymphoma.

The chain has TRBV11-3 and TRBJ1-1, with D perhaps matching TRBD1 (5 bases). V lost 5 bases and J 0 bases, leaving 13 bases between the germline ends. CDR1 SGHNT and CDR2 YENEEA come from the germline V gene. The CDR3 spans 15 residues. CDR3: CASSPGATMNTEAFF. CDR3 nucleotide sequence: TGTGCCAGCAGCCCCGGGGCCACTATGAACACTGAAGCTTTCTTT. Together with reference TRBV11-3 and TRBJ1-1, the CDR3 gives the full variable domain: EAGVVQSPRYKIIEKKQPVAFWCNPISGHNTLYWYLQNLGQGPELLIRYENEEAVDDSQLPKDRFSAERLKGVDSTLKIQPAELGDSAVYLCASSPGATMNTEAFFGQGTRLTVV.

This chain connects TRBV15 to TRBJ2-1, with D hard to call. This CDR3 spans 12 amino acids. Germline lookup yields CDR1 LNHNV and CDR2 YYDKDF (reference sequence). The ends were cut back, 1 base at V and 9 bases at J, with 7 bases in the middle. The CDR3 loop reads CATSRGQTEQFF. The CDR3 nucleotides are TGTGCCACCAGCAGAGGGCAGACTGAGCAGTTCTTC.

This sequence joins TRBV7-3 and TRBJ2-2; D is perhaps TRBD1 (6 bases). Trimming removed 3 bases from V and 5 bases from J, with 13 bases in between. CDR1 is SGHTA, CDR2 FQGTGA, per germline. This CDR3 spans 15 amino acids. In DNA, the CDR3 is TGTGCCAGCAGCTTCGGCCAGGGGCGAACCGGGGAGCTGTTTTTT. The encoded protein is CASSFGQGRTGELFF.